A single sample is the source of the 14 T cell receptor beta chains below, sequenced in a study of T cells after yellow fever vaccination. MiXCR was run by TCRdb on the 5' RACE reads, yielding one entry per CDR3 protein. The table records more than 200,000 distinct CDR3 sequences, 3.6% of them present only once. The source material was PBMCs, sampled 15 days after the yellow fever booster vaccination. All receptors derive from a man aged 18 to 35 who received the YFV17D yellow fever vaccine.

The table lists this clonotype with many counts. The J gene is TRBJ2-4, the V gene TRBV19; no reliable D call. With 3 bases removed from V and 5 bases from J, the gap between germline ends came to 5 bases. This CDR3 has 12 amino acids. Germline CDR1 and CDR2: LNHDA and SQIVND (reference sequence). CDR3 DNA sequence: TGTGCCAGTAGTATTCGAGAAAACATTCAGTACTTC. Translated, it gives CASSIRENIQYF.

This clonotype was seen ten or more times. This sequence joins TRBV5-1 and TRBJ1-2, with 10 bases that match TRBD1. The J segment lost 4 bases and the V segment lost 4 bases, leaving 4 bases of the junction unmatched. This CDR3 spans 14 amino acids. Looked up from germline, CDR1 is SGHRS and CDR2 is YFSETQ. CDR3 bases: TGCGCCAGCAGCCCGGGACAGGGGTCCTATGGCTACACCTTC. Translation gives CASSPGQGSYGYTF.

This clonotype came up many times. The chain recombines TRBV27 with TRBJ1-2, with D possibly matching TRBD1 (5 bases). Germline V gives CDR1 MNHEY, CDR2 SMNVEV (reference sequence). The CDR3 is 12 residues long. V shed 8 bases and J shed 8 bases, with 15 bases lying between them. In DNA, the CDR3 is TGTGCCAGCGGGAGAGAGACAGCCGGCTACACCTTC. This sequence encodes CASGRETAGYTF.

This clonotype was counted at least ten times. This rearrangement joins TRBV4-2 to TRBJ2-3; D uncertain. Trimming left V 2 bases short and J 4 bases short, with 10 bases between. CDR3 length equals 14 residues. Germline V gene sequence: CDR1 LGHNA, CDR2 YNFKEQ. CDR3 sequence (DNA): TGTGCCAGCAGCCAACGGCTATTCCCAGATACGCAGTATTTT. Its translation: CASSQRLFPDTQYF.

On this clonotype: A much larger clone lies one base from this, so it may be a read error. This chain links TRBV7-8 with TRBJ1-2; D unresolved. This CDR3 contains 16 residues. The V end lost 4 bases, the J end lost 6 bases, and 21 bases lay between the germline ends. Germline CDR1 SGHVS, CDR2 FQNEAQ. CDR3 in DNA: TGTGCCAGCAGCTCGCCACCGGACTGGGCGGGCGATGGCTACACCTTC. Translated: CASSSPPDWAGDGYTF.

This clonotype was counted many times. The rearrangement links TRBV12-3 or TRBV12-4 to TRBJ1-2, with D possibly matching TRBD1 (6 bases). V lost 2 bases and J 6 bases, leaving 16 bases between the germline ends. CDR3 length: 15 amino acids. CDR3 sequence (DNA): TGTGCCAGCAGTTTATACAGGGTATGGGAGAATGGCTACACCTTC. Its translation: CASSLYRVWENGYTF.

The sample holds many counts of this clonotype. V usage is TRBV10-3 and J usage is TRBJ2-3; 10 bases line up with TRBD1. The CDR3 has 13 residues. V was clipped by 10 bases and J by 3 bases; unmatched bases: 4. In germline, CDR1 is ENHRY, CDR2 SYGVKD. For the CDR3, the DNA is TGTGCCACCAGGGACAGGGGAACAGATACGCAGTATTTT. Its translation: CATRDRGTDTQYF.

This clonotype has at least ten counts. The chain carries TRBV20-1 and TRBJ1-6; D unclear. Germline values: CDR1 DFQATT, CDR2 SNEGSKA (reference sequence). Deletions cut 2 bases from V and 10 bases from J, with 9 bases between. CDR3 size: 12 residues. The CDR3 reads CSARKGESPLHF. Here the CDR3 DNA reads TGCAGTGCTAGAAAGGGAGAGTCACCCCTCCACTTT.

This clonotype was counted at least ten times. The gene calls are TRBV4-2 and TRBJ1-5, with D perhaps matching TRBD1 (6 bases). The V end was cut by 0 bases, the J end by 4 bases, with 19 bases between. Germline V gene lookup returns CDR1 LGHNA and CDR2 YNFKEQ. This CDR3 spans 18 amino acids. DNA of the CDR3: TGTGCCAGCAGCCAAGATCCGGCCGGGTACAGGGATAATCAGCCCCAGCATTTT. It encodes CASSQDPAGYRDNQPQHF.

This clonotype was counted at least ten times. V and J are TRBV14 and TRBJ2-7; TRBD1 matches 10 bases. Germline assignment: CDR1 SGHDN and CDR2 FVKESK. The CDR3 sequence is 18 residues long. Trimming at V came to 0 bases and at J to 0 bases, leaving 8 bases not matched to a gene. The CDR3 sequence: CASSQEGDRGQSSYEQYV. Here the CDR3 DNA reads TGTGCCAGCAGCCAAGAAGGGGACAGGGGTCAGAGCTCCTACGAGCAGTACGTC.

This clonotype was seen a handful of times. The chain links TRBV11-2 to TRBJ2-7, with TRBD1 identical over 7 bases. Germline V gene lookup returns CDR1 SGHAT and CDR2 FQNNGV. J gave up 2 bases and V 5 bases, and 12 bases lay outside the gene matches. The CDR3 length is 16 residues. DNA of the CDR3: TGTGCCAGCAGCGCCCGGAGCCCCACAGGGGCCTACGAGCAGTACTTC. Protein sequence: CASSARSPTGAYEQYF.

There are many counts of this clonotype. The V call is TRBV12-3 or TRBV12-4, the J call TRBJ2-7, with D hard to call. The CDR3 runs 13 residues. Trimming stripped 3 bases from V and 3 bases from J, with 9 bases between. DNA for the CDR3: TGTGCCAGCAGTTTGTCCAGTTTCTACGAGCAGTACTTC. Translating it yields CASSLSSFYEQYF.

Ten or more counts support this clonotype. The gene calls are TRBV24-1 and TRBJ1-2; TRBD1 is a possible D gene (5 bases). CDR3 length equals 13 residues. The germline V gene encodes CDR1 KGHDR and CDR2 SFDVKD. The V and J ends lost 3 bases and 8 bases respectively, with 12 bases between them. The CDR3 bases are TGTGCCACCAGTGATCGGTGGGGGGACGGCTACACCTTC. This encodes CATSDRWGDGYTF.

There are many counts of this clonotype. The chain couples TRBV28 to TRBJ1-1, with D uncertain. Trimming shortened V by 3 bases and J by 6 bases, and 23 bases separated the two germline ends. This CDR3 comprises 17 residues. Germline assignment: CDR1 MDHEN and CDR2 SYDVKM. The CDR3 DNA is TGTGCCAGCAGTTTCAGGTTTCTGGGCAGGACCCTGGCTGAAGCTTTCTTT. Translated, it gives CASSFRFLGRTLAEAFF.